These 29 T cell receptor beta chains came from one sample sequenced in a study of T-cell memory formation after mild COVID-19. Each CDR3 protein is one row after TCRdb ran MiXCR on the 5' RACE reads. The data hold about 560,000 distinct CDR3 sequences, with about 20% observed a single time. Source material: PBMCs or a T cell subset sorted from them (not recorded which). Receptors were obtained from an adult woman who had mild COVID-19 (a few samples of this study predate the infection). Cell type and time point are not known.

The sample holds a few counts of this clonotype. In DNA form, the CDR3 reads TGTGCCTGGAGTGTAACGGGCTGGAACACTGAAGCTTTCTTT. This translates into CAWSVTGWNTEAFF. The chain links TRBV30 to TRBJ1-1; D gene uncertain. The V gene's germline CDR1 is GTSNPN and CDR2 SVGIG (reference sequence). V lost 0 bases and J lost 1, with 9 bases in between. This CDR3 is built from 14 residues.

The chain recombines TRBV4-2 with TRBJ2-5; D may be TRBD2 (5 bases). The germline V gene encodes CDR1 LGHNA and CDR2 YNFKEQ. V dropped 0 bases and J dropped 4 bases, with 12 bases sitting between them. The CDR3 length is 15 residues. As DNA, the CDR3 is TGTGCCAGCAGCCAAGATCTTCGTGGGAGAGAGACCCAGTACTTC. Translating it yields CASSQDLRGRETQYF.

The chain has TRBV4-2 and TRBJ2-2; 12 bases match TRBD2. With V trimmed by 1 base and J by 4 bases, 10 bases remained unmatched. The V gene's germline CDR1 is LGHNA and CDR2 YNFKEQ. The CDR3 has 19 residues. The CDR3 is CASSQGALAGGPGTGELFF. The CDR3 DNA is TGTGCCAGCAGCCAAGGAGCGCTAGCGGGAGGGCCGGGCACCGGGGAGCTGTTTTTT.

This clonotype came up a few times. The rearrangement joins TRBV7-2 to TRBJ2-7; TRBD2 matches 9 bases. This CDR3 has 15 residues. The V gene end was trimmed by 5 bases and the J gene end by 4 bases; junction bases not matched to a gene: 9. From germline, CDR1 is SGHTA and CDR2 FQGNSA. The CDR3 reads CASSVKTSGRYEQYF. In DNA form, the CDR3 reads TGTGCCAGCAGCGTAAAGACTAGCGGTCGATACGAGCAGTACTTC.

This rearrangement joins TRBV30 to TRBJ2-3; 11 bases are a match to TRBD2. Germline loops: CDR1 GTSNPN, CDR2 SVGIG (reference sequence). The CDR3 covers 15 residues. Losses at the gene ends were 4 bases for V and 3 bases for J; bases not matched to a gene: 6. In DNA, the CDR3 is TGTGCCTGGACGGCGGGACTAGCGGTAACAGATACGCAGTATTTT. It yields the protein CAWTAGLAVTDTQYF. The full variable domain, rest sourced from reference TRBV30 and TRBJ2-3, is SQTIHQWPATLVQPVGSPLSLECTVEGTSNPNLYWYRQAAGRGLQLLFYSVGIGQISSEVPQNLSASRPQDRQFILSSKKLLLSDSGFYLCAWTAGLAVTDTQYFGPGTRLTVL.

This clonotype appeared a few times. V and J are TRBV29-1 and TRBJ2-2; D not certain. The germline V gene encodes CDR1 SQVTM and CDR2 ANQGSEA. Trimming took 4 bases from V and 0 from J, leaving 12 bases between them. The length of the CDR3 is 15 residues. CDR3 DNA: TGCAGCGTTGTCGGCGGCACCACGAACACCGGGGAGCTGTTTTTT. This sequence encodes CSVVGGTTNTGELFF.

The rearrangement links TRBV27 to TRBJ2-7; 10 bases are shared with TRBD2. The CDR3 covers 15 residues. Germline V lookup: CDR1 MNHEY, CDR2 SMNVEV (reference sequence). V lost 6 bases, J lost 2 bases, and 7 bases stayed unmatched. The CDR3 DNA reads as TGTGCCAGCAGAACCCTACTAGCGGGAACCTACGAGCAGTACTTC. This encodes CASRTLLAGTYEQYF.

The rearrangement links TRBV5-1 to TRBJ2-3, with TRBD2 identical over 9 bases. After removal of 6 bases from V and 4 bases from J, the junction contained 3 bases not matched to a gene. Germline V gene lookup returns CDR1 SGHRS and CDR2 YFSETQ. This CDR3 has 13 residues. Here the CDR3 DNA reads TGCGCCAGCACCGAGCGGGGGGCAGATACGCAGTATTTT. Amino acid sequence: CASTERGADTQYF.

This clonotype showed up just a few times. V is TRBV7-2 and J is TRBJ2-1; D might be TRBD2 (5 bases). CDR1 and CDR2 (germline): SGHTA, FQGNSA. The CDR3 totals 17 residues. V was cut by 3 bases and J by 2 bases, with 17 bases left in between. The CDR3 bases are TGTGCCAGCAGCTTCCTGGCTGAGGAGACTACCTACAATGAGCAGTTCTTC. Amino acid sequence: CASSFLAEETTYNEQFF.

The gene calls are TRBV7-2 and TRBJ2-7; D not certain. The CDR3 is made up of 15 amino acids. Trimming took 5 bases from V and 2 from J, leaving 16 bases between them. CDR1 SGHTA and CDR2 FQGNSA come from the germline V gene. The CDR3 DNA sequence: TGTGCCAGCAGCCCGGCGTTCGCTGGAGCCTACGAGCAGTACTTC. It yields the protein CASSPAFAGAYEQYF.

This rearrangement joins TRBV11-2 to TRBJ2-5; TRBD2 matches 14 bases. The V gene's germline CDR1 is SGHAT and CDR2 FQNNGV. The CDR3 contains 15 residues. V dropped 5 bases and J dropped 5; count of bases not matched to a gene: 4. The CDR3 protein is CASSVTSGGAETQYF. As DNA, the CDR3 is TGTGCCAGCAGCGTGACTAGCGGGGGGGCGGAGACCCAGTACTTC.

This chain's CDR3 is CASSVELEETQYF. The CDR3 DNA is TGTGCCAGCAGCGTAGAACTCGAAGAGACCCAGTACTTC. The V and J genes are TRBV9 and TRBJ2-5; D is unresolved. Per germline, CDR1 SGDLS and CDR2 YYNGEE. CDR3 size: 13 residues. V dropped 0 bases and J dropped 3 bases, with 6 bases sitting between them.

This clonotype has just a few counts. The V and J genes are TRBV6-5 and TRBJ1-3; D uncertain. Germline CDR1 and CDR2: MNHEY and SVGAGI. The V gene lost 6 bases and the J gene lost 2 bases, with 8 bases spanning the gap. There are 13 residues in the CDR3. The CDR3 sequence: CASRRTAGNTIYF. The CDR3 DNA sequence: TGTGCCAGCAGGCGGACGGCTGGAAACACCATATATTTT.

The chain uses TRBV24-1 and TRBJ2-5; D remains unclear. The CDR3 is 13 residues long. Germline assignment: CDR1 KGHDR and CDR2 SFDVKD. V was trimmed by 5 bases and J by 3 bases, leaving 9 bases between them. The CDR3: CATSAPLEETQYF. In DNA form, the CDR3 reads TGTGCCACCAGTGCCCCCCTCGAAGAGACCCAGTACTTC.

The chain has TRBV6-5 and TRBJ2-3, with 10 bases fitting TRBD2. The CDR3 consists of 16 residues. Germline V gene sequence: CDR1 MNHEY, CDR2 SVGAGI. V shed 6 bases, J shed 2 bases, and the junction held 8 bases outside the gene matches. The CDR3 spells CASRELAGGVTDTQYF. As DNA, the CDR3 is TGTGCCAGCAGGGAGTTAGCGGGAGGAGTCACAGATACGCAGTATTTT.

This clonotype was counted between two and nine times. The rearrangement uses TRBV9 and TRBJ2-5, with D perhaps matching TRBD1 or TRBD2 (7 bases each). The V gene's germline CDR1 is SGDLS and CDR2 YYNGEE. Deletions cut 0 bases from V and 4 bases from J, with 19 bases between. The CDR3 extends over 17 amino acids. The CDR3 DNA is TGTGCCAGCAGCGTAGAAGTAGCAGGGGGAGGGAGAGAGACCCAGTACTTC. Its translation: CASSVEVAGGGRETQYF. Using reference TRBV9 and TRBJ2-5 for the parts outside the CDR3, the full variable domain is DSGVTQTPKHLITATGQRVTLRCSPRSGDLSVYWYQQSLDQGLQFLIQYYNGEERAKGNILERFSAQQFPDLHSELNLSSLELGDSALYFCASSVEVAGGGRETQYFGPGTRLLVL.

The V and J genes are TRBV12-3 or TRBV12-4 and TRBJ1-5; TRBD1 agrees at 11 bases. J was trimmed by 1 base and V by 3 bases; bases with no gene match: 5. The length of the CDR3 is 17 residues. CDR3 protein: CASSFGQGARSNQPQHF. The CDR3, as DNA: TGTGCCAGCAGTTTCGGACAGGGGGCAAGGAGCAATCAGCCCCAGCATTTT.

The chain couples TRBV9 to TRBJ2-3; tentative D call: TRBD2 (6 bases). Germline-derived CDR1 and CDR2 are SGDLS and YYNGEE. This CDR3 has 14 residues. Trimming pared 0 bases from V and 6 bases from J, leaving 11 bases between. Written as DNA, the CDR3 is TGTGCCAGCAGCGTAGTACCGGGAGAGGATACGCAGTATTTT. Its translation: CASSVVPGEDTQYF. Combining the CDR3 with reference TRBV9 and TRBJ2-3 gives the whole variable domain DSGVTQTPKHLITATGQRVTLRCSPRSGDLSVYWYQQSLDQGLQFLIQYYNGEERAKGNILERFSAQQFPDLHSELNLSSLELGDSALYFCASSVVPGEDTQYFGPGTRLTVL.

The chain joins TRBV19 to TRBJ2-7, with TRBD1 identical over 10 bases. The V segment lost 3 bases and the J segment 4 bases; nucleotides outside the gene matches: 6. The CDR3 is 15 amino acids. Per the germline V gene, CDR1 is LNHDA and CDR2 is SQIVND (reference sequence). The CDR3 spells CASSMGGQGSYEQYF. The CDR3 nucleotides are TGTGCCAGTAGTATGGGGGGACAGGGGTCGTACGAGCAGTACTTC.

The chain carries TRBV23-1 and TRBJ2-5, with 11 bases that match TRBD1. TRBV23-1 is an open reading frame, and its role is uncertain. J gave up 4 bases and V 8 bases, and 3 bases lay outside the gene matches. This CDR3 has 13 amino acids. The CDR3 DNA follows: TGCGCCAGCCAGGACAGGGGGCCAGAGACCCAGTACTTC. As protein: CASQDRGPETQYF.

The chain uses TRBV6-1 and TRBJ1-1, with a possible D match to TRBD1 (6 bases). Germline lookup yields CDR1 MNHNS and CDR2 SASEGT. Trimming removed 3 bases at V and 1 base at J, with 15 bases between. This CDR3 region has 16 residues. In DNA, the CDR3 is TGTGCCAGCAGTGAGCAGGGGAGTCCACCGAACACTGAAGCTTTCTTT. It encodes CASSEQGSPPNTEAFF.

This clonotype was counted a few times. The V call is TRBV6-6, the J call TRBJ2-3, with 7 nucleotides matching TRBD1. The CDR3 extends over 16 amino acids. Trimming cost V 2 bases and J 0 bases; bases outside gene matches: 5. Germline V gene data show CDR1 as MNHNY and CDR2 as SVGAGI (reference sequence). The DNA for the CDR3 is TGTGCCAGCAGTTACGCCGACAGGGCCAGCACAGATACGCAGTATTTT. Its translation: CASSYADRASTDTQYF.

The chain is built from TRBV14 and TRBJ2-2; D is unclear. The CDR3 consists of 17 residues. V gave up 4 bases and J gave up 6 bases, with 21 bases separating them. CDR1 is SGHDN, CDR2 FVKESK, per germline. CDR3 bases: TGTGCCAGCAGCCCTGGGGTCACCCTAACCGGTCCCGGGGAGCTGTTTTTT. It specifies CASSPGVTLTGPGELFF. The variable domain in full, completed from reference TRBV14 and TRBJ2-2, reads EAGVTQFPSHSVIEKGQTVTLRCDPISGHDNLYWYRRVMGKEIKFLLHFVKESKQDESGMPNNRFLAERTGGTYSTLKVQPAELEDSGVYFCASSPGVTLTGPGELFFGEGSRLTVL.

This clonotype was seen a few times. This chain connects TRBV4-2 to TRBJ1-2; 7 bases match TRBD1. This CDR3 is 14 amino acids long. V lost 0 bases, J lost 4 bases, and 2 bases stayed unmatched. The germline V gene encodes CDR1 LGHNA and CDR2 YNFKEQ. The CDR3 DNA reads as TGTGCCAGCAGCCAAGAAGGGACAGTCTATGGCTACACCTTC. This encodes CASSQEGTVYGYTF.

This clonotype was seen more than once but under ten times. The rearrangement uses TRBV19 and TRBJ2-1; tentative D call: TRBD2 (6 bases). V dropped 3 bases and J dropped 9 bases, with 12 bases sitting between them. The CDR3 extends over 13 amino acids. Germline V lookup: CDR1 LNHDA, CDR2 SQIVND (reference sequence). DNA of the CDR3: TGTGCCAGTAGTATGGGACTCCGGCGTGAGCAGTTCTTC. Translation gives CASSMGLRREQFF.

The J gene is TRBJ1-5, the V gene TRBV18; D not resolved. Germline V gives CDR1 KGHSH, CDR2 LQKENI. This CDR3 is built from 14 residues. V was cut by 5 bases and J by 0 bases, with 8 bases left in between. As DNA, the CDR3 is TGTGCCAGCTCAACCAGCTATAGCAATCAGCCCCAGCATTTT. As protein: CASSTSYSNQPQHF.

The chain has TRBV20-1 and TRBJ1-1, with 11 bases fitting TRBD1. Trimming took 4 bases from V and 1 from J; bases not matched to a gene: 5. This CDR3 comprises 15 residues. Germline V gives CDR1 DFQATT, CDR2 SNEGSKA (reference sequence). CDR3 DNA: TGCAGTGCTATCGGACAGGGGGCAAGGAACACTGAAGCTTTCTTT. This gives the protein CSAIGQGARNTEAFF.

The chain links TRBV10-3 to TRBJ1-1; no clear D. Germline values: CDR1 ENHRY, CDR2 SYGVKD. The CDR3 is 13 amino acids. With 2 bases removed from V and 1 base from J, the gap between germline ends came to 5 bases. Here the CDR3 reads CAISEGANTEAFF. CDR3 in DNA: TGTGCCATCAGTGAGGGAGCGAACACTGAAGCTTTCTTT.

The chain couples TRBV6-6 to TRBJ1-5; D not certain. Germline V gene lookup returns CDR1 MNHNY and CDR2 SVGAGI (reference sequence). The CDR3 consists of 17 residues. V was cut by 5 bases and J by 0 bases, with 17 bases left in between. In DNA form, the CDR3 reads TGTGCCAGCAGTCCCGCGGGAGGCGGAAATAGCAATCAGCCCCAGCATTTT. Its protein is CASSPAGGGNSNQPQHF.